These 30 T cell receptor beta chains share one sample of origin, sequenced in a study of radiotherapy plus CTLA-4 blockade in lung cancer. Profiling relied on immunoSEQ multiplex PCR, and the TCRdb table lists in-frame clones only, not all of them. The profile shows some 74,000 clones, roughly 78% of them singletons. The material sequenced was peripheral blood, taken from a patient treated with radiotherapy plus ipilimumab. Source of these receptors: a human donor with non-small cell lung cancer who had a complete response to radiotherapy plus ipilimumab.

This clone was seen a few times. V and J are TRBV15 and TRBJ1-1, with D maybe TRBD1 (5 bases). The CDR3 runs to 15 residues. Germline values: CDR1 LNHNV, CDR2 YYDKDF (reference sequence). V was cut by 2 bases and J by 0 bases, with 10 bases left in between. This CDR3 reads CATSRPGPLNTEAFF. CDR3 nucleotide sequence: TGTGCCACCAGCAGACCGGGACCTCTGAACACTGAAGCTTTCTTT.

Concerning this clone: The CDR3 does not close with the conserved phenylalanine or tryptophan, likely indicating a read error. It is unclear where the CDR3 begins or ends on the DNA, so no DNA is shown, and the CDR3 is as TCRdb lists it. This chain's CDR3 is CAISGYRDSPVL. The V call is TRBV10-3, the J call TRBJ2-7; the listed D gene, TRBD2, was not tested against the DNA. The CDR3 has 12 amino acids, counting both end residues. Germline CDR1 ENHRY, CDR2 SYGVKD.

The CDR3: CASSDRDREMKEKLFF. CDR3 bases: TGTGCCAGCAGCGACCGGGACAGGGAGATGAAAGAAAAACTGTTTTTT. This chain links TRBV25-1 with TRBJ1-4; 9 bases match TRBD1. Germline assignment: CDR1 MGHDK and CDR2 SYGVNS. The CDR3 has 16 amino acids. Trimming cost V 6 bases and J 8 bases; bases outside gene matches: 13.

This chain joins TRBV7-2 and TRBJ2-7; tentative D call: TRBD1 (6 bases). Germline V CDR1 and CDR2: SGHTA, FQGNSA. The CDR3 contains 15 residues. V was cut by 5 bases and J by 5 bases, with 19 bases left in between. This CDR3 is CASSPGTRGQDEQYF. The CDR3 region has the DNA TGTGCCAGCAGCCCGGGGACCAGGGGTCAGGACGAGCAGTACTTC.

This chain uses TRBV5-4 with TRBJ2-4; D gene ambiguous. V lost 2 bases and J lost 5, with 8 bases in between. Germline values: CDR1 SGHNT, CDR2 YYREEE (reference sequence). The CDR3 totals 13 residues. The CDR3 reads CASSFPLENIQYF. The CDR3 DNA sequence: TGTGCCAGCAGCTTTCCGCTGGAAAACATTCAGTACTTC.

V and J are TRBV2 and TRBJ2-1, with D unclear. The CDR3 contains 13 residues. Trimming shortened V by 6 bases and J by 8 bases, and 14 bases separated the two germline ends. Looked up from germline, CDR1 is SNHLY and CDR2 is FYNNEI. The CDR3 reads CASSLGKGDEQFF. CDR3 coding DNA: TGTGCCAGCAGCCTTGGAAAGGGCGATGAGCAGTTCTTC.

This clone was recorded only once. The chain uses TRBV19 and TRBJ2-3; 7 positions agree with TRBD1. The CDR3 runs 15 residues. Trimming at V came to 3 bases and at J to 0 bases, leaving 3 bases not matched to a gene. CDR1 and CDR2 (germline): LNHDA, SQIVND (reference sequence). As DNA, the CDR3 is TGTGCCAGTAGTATGGGACAGCCAAGCACAGATACGCAGTATTTT. It yields the protein CASSMGQPSTDTQYF.

V is TRBV5-4 and J is TRBJ2-1, with 10 positions matching TRBD2. This CDR3 spans 16 amino acids. V lost 0 bases and J lost 9; bases outside the gene matches: 9. From germline, CDR1 is SGHNT and CDR2 YYREEE (reference sequence). In DNA form, the CDR3 reads TGTGCCAGCAGCTTGGCCGGGCTAGCGGGGGTCTTTGAGCAGTTCTTC. This codes for CASSLAGLAGVFEQFF.

The chain is built from TRBV10-3 and TRBJ2-2, with D tentatively TRBD2 (5 bases). The CDR3 covers 12 residues. Between the trimmed V and J ends, which lost 9 bases and 5 bases, there was a span of 10 bases. Per the germline V gene, CDR1 is ENHRY and CDR2 is SYGVKD. The DNA of the CDR3 is TGTGCCATAGGACTTTCAACCGGGGAGCTGTTTTTT. It specifies CAIGLSTGELFF.

CDR3 loop: CASSPRTSGTDTQYF. CDR3 sequence (DNA): TGTGCCAGCAGCCCCCGGACTAGCGGCACAGATACGCAGTATTTT. The chain uses TRBV7-2 and TRBJ2-3, with 9 bases fitting TRBD2. From germline, CDR1 is SGHTA and CDR2 FQGNSA. This CDR3 is 15 amino acids long. Trimming removed 5 bases from V and 1 base from J; junction bases left unmatched: 4. The full variable domain, with the rest looked up from reference TRBV7-2 and TRBJ2-3, is GAGVSQSPSNKVTEKGKDVELRCDPISGHTALYWYRQSLGQGLEFLIYFQGNSAPDKSGLPSDRFSAERTGGSVSTLTIQRTQQEDSAVYLCASSPRTSGTDTQYFGPGTRLTVL.

The chain links TRBV29-1 to TRBJ1-2; TRBD1 matches 7 bases. V lost 5 bases, J lost 5 bases, and 5 bases stayed unmatched. CDR1 and CDR2 (germline): SQVTM, ANQGSEA. The CDR3 has 12 residues. CDR3 coding DNA: TGCAGCGTTTCTCAGGGGGGGTATGGCTACACCTTC. Translated: CSVSQGGYGYTF. The full variable domain, rest sourced from reference TRBV29-1 and TRBJ1-2, is SAVISQKPSRDICQRGTSLTIQCQVDSQVTMMFWYRQQPGQSLTLIATANQGSEATYESGFVIDKFPISRPNLTFSTLTVSNMSPEDSSIYLCSVSQGGYGYTFGSGTRLTVV.

The chain is built from TRBV5-4 and TRBJ1-5; D call uncertain. Trimming left V 2 bases short and J 5 bases short, with 5 bases between. This CDR3 spans 12 amino acids. Per germline, CDR1 SGHNT and CDR2 YYREEE (reference sequence). CDR3 in DNA: TGTGCCAGCAGCTTCCGGGATCAGCCCCAGCATTTT. Amino acids: CASSFRDQPQHF.

This clone was picked up a small number of times. CDR3 sequence reads: CASRHTTRQGLMNTEAFF. For the CDR3, the DNA is TGTGCCAGCAGACACACAACGAGACAGGGCCTCATGAACACTGAAGCTTTCTTT. J is TRBJ1-1 and V is TRBV7-9; 7 bases match TRBD1. The CDR3 consists of 18 residues. V shed 6 bases and J 0 bases; nucleotides not matched to a gene: 16. The germline CDR1 and CDR2 sequences are SEHNR and FQNEAQ (reference sequence).

The genes are TRBV11-2 and TRBJ1-1, with a tentative D call TRBD1 (5 bases). Trimming removed 4 bases at V and 7 bases at J, with 10 bases between. Germline lookup yields CDR1 SGHAT and CDR2 FQNNGV. CDR3 length: 12 residues. The CDR3 DNA is TGTGCCAGCAGCTCCGACAGCCTTGAAGCTTTCTTT. Encoded protein: CASSSDSLEAFF. Full variable domain (rest looked up from reference TRBV11-2 and TRBJ1-1): EAGVAQSPRYKIIEKRQSVAFWCNPISGHATLYWYQQILGQGPKLLIQFQNNGVVDDSQLPKDRFSAERLKGVDSTLKIQPAKLEDSAVYLCASSSDSLEAFFGQGTRLTVV.

This clone is termed medium-sized. CDR3 loop: CASSEDEGYQYF. The CDR3 DNA reads as TGTGCCAGCAGTGAAGACGAGGGATATCAGTACTTC. The chain combines TRBV2 with TRBJ2-4; D perhaps matches TRBD2 (5 bases). Germline V gene sequence: CDR1 SNHLY, CDR2 FYNNEI. With 1 base removed from V and 12 bases from J, the gap between germline ends came to 10 bases. CDR3 length equals 12 residues. Using reference TRBV2 and TRBJ2-4 for the parts outside the CDR3, the full variable domain is EPEVTQTPSHQVTQMGQEVILRCVPISNHLYFYWYRQILGQKVEFLVSFYNNEISEKSEIFDDQFSVERPDGSNFTLKIRSTKLEDSAMYFCASSEDEGYQYFGAGTRLSVL.

The rearrangement uses TRBV11-3 and TRBJ2-2; D call uncertain. Germline values: CDR1 SGHNT, CDR2 YENEEA. V was pared by 5 bases and J by 1 base, with 5 bases between. The CDR3 consists of 13 residues. As DNA, the CDR3 is TGTGCCAGCAGCCAACAGAACACCGGGGAGCTGTTTTTT. It encodes CASSQQNTGELFF.

The gene calls are TRBV30 and TRBJ1-5, with D possibly TRBD1 on 6 matching bases. The CDR3 is made up of 14 amino acids. Germline-derived CDR1 and CDR2 are GTSNPN and SVGIG (reference sequence). V gave up 0 bases and J gave up 7 bases, with 13 bases separating them. The CDR3 DNA reads as TGTGCCTGGAGTGTAGGCGGGGGGCAACAGCCCCAGCATTTT. It specifies CAWSVGGGQQPQHF.

V and J are TRBV10-2 and TRBJ2-7; 12 positions match TRBD1. The CDR3 extends over 15 amino acids. The V segment lost 5 bases and the J segment 6 bases; nucleotides outside the gene matches: 8. Germline values: CDR1 WSHSY, CDR2 SAAADI. CDR3 sequence reads: CASSFRDRGRFEQYF. The CDR3 nucleotides are TGCGCCAGCAGTTTCCGGGACAGGGGGCGCTTCGAGCAGTACTTC.

This rearrangement joins TRBV6-5 to TRBJ2-5; 9 bases are a match to TRBD1. The CDR3 has 16 amino acids. Germline lookup yields CDR1 MNHEY and CDR2 SVGAGI. V was clipped by 3 bases and J by 1 base; unmatched bases: 6. CDR3 loop: CASSYAGTGSQETQYF. CDR3 nucleotide sequence: TGTGCCAGCAGTTATGCCGGGACAGGGTCCCAAGAGACCCAGTACTTC.

V usage is TRBV30 and J usage is TRBJ1-5; D is ambiguous. Germline-derived CDR1 and CDR2 are GTSNPN and SVGIG (reference sequence). V shed 1 base and J shed 3 bases, with 13 bases lying between them. This CDR3 is 15 amino acids long. This CDR3 reads CAWSAVGRNNQPQHF. DNA of the CDR3: TGTGCCTGGAGTGCTGTCGGCAGAAACAATCAGCCCCAGCATTTT. The full variable domain, completed using reference TRBV30 and TRBJ1-5, is SQTIHQWPATLVQPVGSPLSLECTVEGTSNPNLYWYRQAAGRGLQLLFYSVGIGQISSEVPQNLSASRPQDRQFILSSKKLLLSDSGFYLCAWSAVGRNNQPQHFGDGTRLSIL.

Comments on this clone: The DNA is left out, because the CDR3 cannot be placed on it with certainty; the CDR3 is given as TCRdb lists it. The gene calls are TRBV21-1 and TRBJ2-1; TRBD2, the table's D call, was not compared with the DNA. TRBV21-1 is an annotated pseudogene. The CDR3 contains 16 residues when both ends are counted. CDR3: CASSQWAGGSYNEQFF.

The chain has TRBV2 and TRBJ2-5, with TRBD1 matching 11 bases. V shed 5 bases and J 6 bases; nucleotides not matched to a gene: 11. The CDR3 has 16 residues. The germline CDR1 and CDR2 sequences are SNHLY and FYNNEI. The CDR3 region has the DNA TGTGCCAGCAGTCTCGTTCGGGACAGGGGGTCAAAGACCCAGTACTTC. Amino acids: CASSLVRDRGSKTQYF.

This clone was seen a single time. V and J are TRBV6-1 and TRBJ1-2, with D unresolved. Per germline, CDR1 MNHNS and CDR2 SASEGT. CDR3 length: 14 amino acids. Trimming removed 5 bases at V and 8 bases at J, with 18 bases between. CDR3 sequence reads: CASSSSGLTVGYTF. The CDR3 DNA is TGTGCCAGCAGTTCCTCAGGACTGACCGTGGGCTACACCTTC.

The CDR3 DNA reads as TGTGCCAGTAGTATACTGAGGGCTGGGGCCAACGTCCTGACTTTC. It specifies CASSILRAGANVLTF. This chain connects TRBV19 to TRBJ2-6; possibly TRBD2 for D (5 bases). Germline V gives CDR1 LNHDA, CDR2 SQIVND (reference sequence). The CDR3 loop spans 15 amino acids. The V gene lost 2 bases and the J gene lost 2 bases, with 7 bases spanning the gap. Together with reference TRBV19 and TRBJ2-6, the CDR3 gives the full variable domain: DGGITQSPKYLFRKEGQNVTLSCEQNLNHDAMYWYRQDPGQGLRLIYYSQIVNDFQKGDIAEGYSVSREKKESFPLTVTSAQKNPTAFYLCASSILRAGANVLTFGAGSRLTVL.

This chain uses TRBV7-6 with TRBJ2-1; 7 nucleotides match TRBD1. Germline V CDR1 and CDR2: SGHVS, FNYEAQ. V lost 4 bases to trimming and J lost 10 bases; unmatched junction nucleotides: 13. The CDR3 is 15 amino acids. The CDR3 here is CASSSPTPGQKEQFF. CDR3 nucleotide sequence: TGTGCCAGCAGCTCCCCTACTCCGGGACAGAAGGAGCAGTTCTTC.

The chain carries TRBV12-5 and TRBJ2-3; 7 positions agree with TRBD1. J was trimmed by 10 bases and V by 10 bases; bases with no gene match: 20. Germline lookup yields CDR1 LGHNT and CDR2 FRNRAP. This CDR3 contains 15 residues. This CDR3 reads CATVRQGSPISSQYF. The CDR3 nucleotides read TGTGCTACCGTCCGACAGGGTTCCCCTATCTCGTCGCAGTATTTT. The full variable domain, its missing parts supplied by reference TRBV12-5 and TRBJ2-3, is DARVTQTPRHKVTEMGQEVTMRCQPILGHNTVFWYRQTMMQGLELLAYFRNRAPLDDSGMPKDRFSAEMPDATLATLKIQPSEPRDSAVYFCATVRQGSPISSQYFGPGTRLTVL.

The gene calls are TRBV18 and TRBJ1-1, with D hard to call. CDR1 and CDR2 from the germline V gene are KGHSH and LQKENI. V lost 2 bases and J lost 5, with 9 bases in between. The CDR3 sequence is 13 residues long. The CDR3 coding sequence is TGTGCCAGCTCACCATTAGGTCGGACTGAAGCTTTCTTT. Protein: CASSPLGRTEAFF.

This clone was seen just once. V and J are TRBV7-2 and TRBJ2-5; TRBD1 is a possible D gene (6 bases). This CDR3 is 16 amino acids long. The germline V and J ends were trimmed by 1 base and 2 bases, with 14 bases remaining between them. Germline values: CDR1 SGHTA, CDR2 FQGNSA. The CDR3 reads CASSLGSRGGQETQYF. In DNA form, the CDR3 reads TGTGCCAGCAGCTTAGGGAGTAGAGGGGGTCAAGAGACCCAGTACTTC.

J is TRBJ2-3 and V is TRBV29-1; D may be TRBD1 (5 bases). Germline assignment: CDR1 SQVTM and CDR2 ANQGSEA. The ends were cut back, 0 bases at V and 10 bases at J, with 20 bases in the middle. CDR3 size: 15 residues. Here the CDR3 reads CSVEDQAGSLRAQYF. As DNA, the CDR3 is TGCAGCGTTGAAGATCAGGCAGGGTCCTTACGGGCGCAGTATTTT.

This chain links TRBV19 with TRBJ2-4; D is perhaps TRBD1 (5 bases). This CDR3 is 11 amino acids long. V was trimmed by 4 bases and J by 11 bases, leaving 9 bases between them. Germline CDR1 reads LNHDA; CDR2 reads SQIVND (reference sequence). CDR3 sequence (DNA): TGTGCCAGTAGTACAGGGCCGGTTCAGTACTTC. Translated: CASSTGPVQYF.